Shown below are 5 T cell receptor beta chains from a single sample sequenced in a study of blood T cell repertoires in COVID-19. Clones were sequenced by immunoSEQ multiplex PCR, and TCRdb holds only the in-frame ones, with some missing. The data hold fewer than 95,000 clones, with 90% observed a single time. What was sequenced was peripheral blood. These receptors all stem from a woman at least 80 years old with acute or convalescent COVID-19.

The CDR3 DNA follows: TGTGCCAGCAGCGCCGCGACAGGCGGCGAGCAGTACTTC. It yields the protein CASSAATGGEQYF. V gene TRBV11-3 combines with J gene TRBJ2-7, with a tentative D call TRBD1 (6 bases). V was trimmed by 5 bases and J by 6 bases, leaving 14 bases between them. The length of the CDR3 is 13 residues. Germline V gene sequence: CDR1 SGHNT, CDR2 YENEEA.

Notes on this clone: A junction end diverges from the germline sequence, so it may reflect a read error. At the DNA level, this CDR3 is encoded by other sequences in the same sample as well. This chain joins TRBV28 and TRBJ1-3; possible D gene TRBD1, 5 bases. Germline V CDR1 and CDR2: MDHEN, SYDVKM. The CDR3 covers 14 residues. The CDR3, as DNA: TGTGCCAGCACCTCCGGCAGGGTCAGGAACACTATATATTTT. Translating it yields CASTSGRVRNTIYF. The full variable domain, in which reference TRBV28 and TRBJ1-3 provide the parts outside the CDR3, is DVKVTQSSRYLVKRTGEKVFLECVQDMDHENMFWYRQDPGLGLRLIYFSYDVKMKEKGDIPEGYSVSREKKERFSLILESASTNQTSMYLCASTSGRVRNTIYFGEGSWLTVV.

The rearrangement links TRBV24-1 to TRBJ1-3; possible D gene TRBD1, 5 bases. V was pared by 4 bases and J by 0 bases, with 12 bases between. Looked up from germline, CDR1 is KGHDR and CDR2 is SFDVKD. This CDR3 is built from 16 residues. The DNA of the CDR3 is TGTGCCACCAGTGACGCCGACAGATCCTCTGGAAACACCATATATTTT. Translated: CATSDADRSSGNTIYF.

The chain joins TRBV5-1 to TRBJ2-3; 15 bases match TRBD2. Unmatched junction bases numbered 4, after V lost 3 bases and J lost 2 bases. The CDR3 covers 17 residues. CDR1 is SGHRS, CDR2 YFSETQ, per germline. CDR3 sequence reads: CASSSRTSGGVTDTQYF. The CDR3, as DNA: TGCGCCAGCAGCTCCCGGACTAGCGGGGGGGTCACAGATACGCAGTATTTT.

V usage is TRBV28 and J usage is TRBJ2-1, with 9 bases matching TRBD2. The length of the CDR3 is 17 residues. Per germline, CDR1 MDHEN and CDR2 SYDVKM. V gave up 4 bases and J gave up 7 bases; unmatched junction bases: 14. CDR3 loop: CASSSDPGGGGENEQFF. In DNA, the CDR3 is TGTGCCAGCAGTTCCGACCCCGGCGGGGGGGGAGAGAATGAGCAGTTCTTC.